Below are 27 T cell receptor beta chains sequenced from a single sample in a study of T cells in Graves' hyperthyroidism and ophthalmopathy. RNA transcripts yielded amplified TCR beta CDR3 regions. TCR CDR3 underwent first-round RT-PCR with the HTBI primer set. MiXCR, applied by TCRdb to the multiplex PCR reads, yields one record per CDR3 protein. The sample lists almost 250,000 distinct CDR3 sequences, about 24% occurring once. Sequencing was done on a sample of blood. The receptors come from a woman aged 40 to 55 with Graves' ophthalmopathy.

The table lists this clonotype with many counts. This may be a read error, as it is one base from a much larger clone. The chain has TRBV7-9 and TRBJ1-2, with D hard to call. CDR3 length: 13 residues. Trimming shortened V by 1 base and J by 2 bases, and 5 bases separated the two germline ends. Per the germline V gene, CDR1 is SEHNR and CDR2 is FQNEAQ (reference sequence). The CDR3 reads CASSLELNYGYTF. As DNA, the CDR3 is TGTGCCAGCAGCTTAGAACTGAACTATGGCTACACCTTC.

This clonotype came up many times. The chain links TRBV5-1 to TRBJ2-3; weak D call: TRBD2 (5 bases). There are 13 residues in the CDR3. Germline V gene lookup returns CDR1 SGHRS and CDR2 YFSETQ. The germline V and J ends were trimmed by 0 bases and 5 bases, with 7 bases remaining between them. CDR3 DNA sequence: TGCGCCAGCAGCTTGGCCCGGGGAGATACGCAGTATTTT. Translating it yields CASSLARGDTQYF.

The table lists this clonotype with many counts. The chain employs TRBV20-1 and TRBJ2-7; D might be TRBD2 (8 bases). The CDR3 spans 17 residues. V lost 8 bases and J lost 2, with 28 bases in between. Germline CDR1 and CDR2: DFQATT and SNEGSKA (reference sequence). CDR3 nucleotides: TGCAGTACAGAAACAGGGGTTGGCGAGCGGGGGACCTACGAGCAGTACTTC. The encoded protein is CSTETGVGERGTYEQYF.

The chain combines TRBV27 with TRBJ1-6; no definite D call. Germline CDR1 reads MNHEY; CDR2 reads SMNVEV (reference sequence). Trimming took 5 bases from V and 7 from J, leaving 6 bases between them. The CDR3 has 12 amino acids. The CDR3 DNA reads as TGTGCCAGCAGTCGGTGGAATTCACCCCTCCACTTT. It codes for CASSRWNSPLHF.

This clonotype was detected ten times or more. The chain couples TRBV20-1 to TRBJ1-5; no clear D. The ends were cut back, 5 bases at V and 3 bases at J, with 17 bases in the middle. This CDR3 has 15 residues. The germline CDR1 and CDR2 sequences are DFQATT and SNEGSKA (reference sequence). CDR3 in DNA: TGCAGTGCTCCCGTGGCGGCACGGGACAATCAGCCCCAGCATTTT. It yields the protein CSAPVAARDNQPQHF.

This clonotype has a count of ten or more. The rearrangement uses TRBV6-2 or TRBV6-3 and TRBJ1-1; TRBD1 agrees at 10 bases. The CDR3 loop spans 15 amino acids. V lost 5 bases, J lost 4 bases, and 7 bases stayed unmatched. The germline V gene encodes CDR1 MNHEY and CDR2 SVGEGT. CDR3 protein: CASSGRDRGITEAFF. In nucleotides, the CDR3 is TGTGCCAGCAGTGGCCGGGACAGGGGAATCACTGAAGCTTTCTTT.

About this clonotype itself: A much larger clone lies one base from this, so it may be a read error. The rearrangement joins TRBV4-1 to TRBJ1-5, with D possibly TRBD1 on 5 matching bases. The length of the CDR3 is 13 residues. Trimming took 1 base from V and 5 from J, leaving 6 bases between them. Germline V gene lookup returns CDR1 MGHRA and CDR2 YSYEKL. As DNA, the CDR3 is TGCGCCAGCAGCCAAGTCAGGGATCAGCCCCAGCATTTT. This translates into CASSQVRDQPQHF.

This clonotype was counted ten times or more. The chain is built from TRBV7-8 and TRBJ2-5; TRBD2 aligns across 9 bases. Germline CDR1 is SGHVS and CDR2 is FQNEAQ. V lost 4 bases, J lost 3 bases, and 9 bases stayed unmatched. CDR3 size: 16 residues. CDR3 region: CASSSYLAGAEETQYF. CDR3 DNA sequence: TGTGCCAGCAGCTCATATTTAGCGGGAGCGGAAGAGACCCAGTACTTC.

In this sample, this clonotype turned up once. V usage is TRBV28 and J usage is TRBJ2-5; no clear D. V dropped 2 bases and J dropped 5 bases, with 15 bases sitting between them. This CDR3 has 15 amino acids. Germline lookup yields CDR1 MDHEN and CDR2 SYDVKM. CDR3 sequence reads: CASSLGGSLVETQYF. The CDR3 nucleotides read TGTGCCAGCAGTTTAGGCGGTAGCTTGGTGGAGACCCAGTACTTC. The full variable domain, with the rest looked up from reference TRBV28 and TRBJ2-5, is DVKVTQSSRYLVKRTGEKVFLECVQDMDHENMFWYRQDPGLGLRLIYFSYDVKMKEKGDIPEGYSVSREKKERFSLILESASTNQTSMYLCASSLGGSLVETQYFGPGTRLLVL.

This clonotype was detected ten times or more. This chain joins TRBV20-1 and TRBJ2-2; D is unresolved. This CDR3 is 14 amino acids long. V lost 0 bases to trimming and J lost 3 bases, with 8 bases between them. CDR1 and CDR2 (germline): DFQATT, SNEGSKA (reference sequence). The CDR3 coding sequence is TGCAGTGCTAGAGACGGGTCCTACACCGGGGAGCTGTTTTTT. This codes for CSARDGSYTGELFF.

In this sample, this clonotype turned up many times. The gene calls are TRBV19 and TRBJ2-7, with D perhaps matching TRBD1 (6 bases). Trimming removed 5 bases at V and 1 base at J, with 15 bases between. CDR3 length equals 15 residues. The germline V gene encodes CDR1 LNHDA and CDR2 SQIVND (reference sequence). The CDR3 sequence: CASSPAAGESYEQYF. Written as DNA, the CDR3 is TGTGCCAGTAGTCCCGCCGCAGGGGAATCCTACGAGCAGTACTTC.

This clonotype was seen ten or more times. This chain connects TRBV2 to TRBJ2-7; 11 nucleotides align to TRBD2. This CDR3 comprises 15 residues. V gave up 3 bases and J gave up 4 bases; unmatched junction bases: 5. Germline values: CDR1 SNHLY, CDR2 FYNNEI. In DNA form, the CDR3 reads TGTGCCAGCAGTGATTACGCTAGCGGGAGGTACGAGCAGTACTTC. Encoded protein: CASSDYASGRYEQYF.

This clonotype was counted ten times or more. The chain recombines TRBV27 with TRBJ2-2, with D unclear. The CDR3 sequence is 13 residues long. Germline-derived CDR1 and CDR2 are MNHEY and SMNVEV (reference sequence). V was clipped by 5 bases and J by 2 bases, with 6 bases between them. CDR3 in amino acids: CASSRPNTGELFF. The CDR3 DNA reads as TGTGCCAGCAGTCGACCAAACACCGGGGAGCTGTTTTTT.

This sequence joins TRBV9 and TRBJ2-2; D gene ambiguous. The length of the CDR3 is 13 residues. CDR1 and CDR2 from the germline V gene are SGDLS and YYNGEE. Trimming cost V 0 bases and J 5 bases, with 5 bases left between them. CDR3 amino acids: CASSVATTGELFF. CDR3 DNA: TGTGCCAGCAGCGTAGCTACGACCGGGGAGCTGTTTTTT.

This clonotype has a count of ten or more. The chain recombines TRBV6-1 with TRBJ2-7; D is perhaps TRBD1 (5 bases). Per germline, CDR1 MNHNS and CDR2 SASEGT. The CDR3 has 14 residues. Between the trimmed V and J ends, which lost 2 bases and 2 bases, there was a span of 10 bases. The CDR3 DNA reads TGTGCCAGCAGTGAACAGGGTCCTACCTACGAGCAGTACTTC. It translates to CASSEQGPTYEQYF.

This chain uses TRBV19 with TRBJ1-5; 7 bases match TRBD1. This CDR3 has 15 residues. The V gene's germline CDR1 is LNHDA and CDR2 SQIVND (reference sequence). V was clipped by 6 bases and J by 4 bases; unmatched bases: 9. The CDR3 loop reads CASRGGQGGNQPQHF. Written as DNA, the CDR3 is TGTGCCAGTAGAGGGGGGCAGGGGGGAAATCAGCCCCAGCATTTT.

This clonotype occurred many times. The rearrangement links TRBV3-1 to TRBJ2-5; no clear D gene. Germline V CDR1 and CDR2: LGHDT, YNNKEL (reference sequence). V gave up 0 bases and J gave up 3 bases, with 17 bases separating them. The CDR3 consists of 17 residues. DNA of the CDR3: TGTGCCAGCAGCCAAGAAGGCACAGCCCAGTGGGAAGAGACCCAGTACTTC. Its translation: CASSQEGTAQWEETQYF.

This clonotype was counted many times. V is TRBV12-3 or TRBV12-4 and J is TRBJ1-1; 10 positions match TRBD1. V trimming: 6 bases; J trimming: 4 bases; junction bases outside the gene matches: 11. The CDR3 consists of 16 residues. CDR3 bases: TGTGCCAGCAGCCCGGGACAGGGGATTGGTGGCACTGAAGCTTTCTTT. Its protein is CASSPGQGIGGTEAFF.

This clonotype was recorded at least ten times. This chain uses TRBV28 with TRBJ1-2; D is uncertain. The CDR3 has 16 amino acids. The ends were cut back, 1 base at V and 2 bases at J, with 14 bases in the middle. In germline, CDR1 is MDHEN, CDR2 SYDVKM. In DNA, the CDR3 is TGTGCCAGCAGTTTATTCGAGAACATGGCCAACTATGGCTACACCTTC. It translates to CASSLFENMANYGYTF.

This clonotype was picked up many times. As DNA, the CDR3 is TGTGCCAGCAGTGGGTCGAATTACAATGAAGCTTTCTTT. Translated: CASSGSNYNEAFF. The rearrangement uses TRBV25-1 and TRBJ1-1; D is ambiguous. The CDR3 runs 13 residues. Germline V CDR1 and CDR2: MGHDK, SYGVNS. The ends were cut back, 4 bases at V and 7 bases at J, with 13 bases in the middle.

The table lists this clonotype with many counts. The V and J genes are TRBV20-1 and TRBJ1-1, with 9 nucleotides matching TRBD1. J gave up 6 bases and V 6 bases, and 8 bases lay outside the gene matches. This CDR3 region has 13 residues. The V gene's germline CDR1 is DFQATT and CDR2 SNEGSKA (reference sequence). CDR3 sequence (DNA): TGCAGTGCAAACAGGGGGCCGATTGCTGAAGCTTTCTTT. This translates into CSANRGPIAEAFF.

The chain carries TRBV7-6 and TRBJ2-7, with a tentative D call TRBD2 (5 bases). The CDR3 sequence is 15 residues long. V lost 5 bases, J lost 4 bases, and 18 bases lay in between. CDR1 is SGHVS, CDR2 FNYEAQ, per germline. The DNA of the CDR3 is TGTGCCAGCAGCCCCGGGCCCCAAGGAGGATACGAGCAGTACTTC. It yields the protein CASSPGPQGGYEQYF. The complete variable domain, with remaining parts taken from reference TRBV7-6 and TRBJ2-7, reads GAGVSQSPRYKVTKRGQDVALRCDPISGHVSLYWYRQALGQGPEFLTYFNYEAQQDKSGLPNDRFSAERPEGSISTLTIQRTEQRDSAMYRCASSPGPQGGYEQYFGPGTRLTVT.

This clonotype has more than one count but fewer than ten. The V and J genes are TRBV24-1 and TRBJ1-1; D not certain. Germline V gene lookup returns CDR1 KGHDR and CDR2 SFDVKD. The CDR3 runs to 13 residues. V lost 5 bases to trimming and J lost 5 bases, with 11 bases between them. CDR3 nucleotides: TGTGCCACCAGTGGTAAGGGAAAAACTGAAGCTTTCTTT. It translates to CATSGKGKTEAFF.

This clonotype showed up many times. This chain joins TRBV28 and TRBJ1-6; D possibly corresponds to TRBD1 (5 bases). This CDR3 has 15 amino acids. Germline V gene sequence: CDR1 MDHEN, CDR2 SYDVKM. Trimming took off 6 bases at V and 6 bases at J, with 15 bases between the two ends. This CDR3 reads CASRPTDSRNSPLHF. The CDR3 DNA reads as TGTGCCAGCAGACCGACCGACAGTCGTAATTCACCCCTCCACTTT.

This clonotype was recorded at least ten times. This sequence joins TRBV24-1 and TRBJ1-3; D is ambiguous. The CDR3 is 12 amino acids. The germline V gene encodes CDR1 KGHDR and CDR2 SFDVKD. The V gene lost 9 bases and the J gene lost 7 bases, with 12 bases spanning the gap. CDR3 sequence: CATCPRGNTIYF. DNA for the CDR3: TGTGCCACCTGCCCCAGAGGGAACACCATATATTTT.

In its sample, this clonotype was seen many times. The genes are TRBV19 and TRBJ2-2, with D perhaps matching TRBD2 (6 bases). Per the germline V gene, CDR1 is LNHDA and CDR2 is SQIVND (reference sequence). The CDR3 consists of 13 residues. V lost 10 bases, J lost 4 bases, and 13 bases lay in between. CDR3 protein: CATDLGGTGELFF. The CDR3 DNA follows: TGTGCCACTGATTTGGGAGGCACCGGGGAGCTGTTTTTT.

The chain couples TRBV6-2 or TRBV6-3 to TRBJ2-7; no reliable D call. Germline CDR1 reads MNHEY; CDR2 reads SVGEGT. This CDR3 spans 14 amino acids. V shed 6 bases and J shed 0 bases, with 12 bases lying between them. The chain's CDR3 is CASSSDTSSYEQYF. In nucleotides, the CDR3 is TGTGCCAGCAGCTCCGATACGAGCTCCTACGAGCAGTACTTC.